This T cell receptor beta chain was recorded in a study of vaccination and CD4 T cells after COVID-19. Study-wide results and limits: A nonsignificant median increase from 21 to 38 SARS-CoV-2-reactive clonotypes was observed.

Per the germline V gene, CDR1 is GTSNPN and CDR2 is SVGIG (reference sequence). CDR3 length: 12 residues. Between the trimmed V and J ends, which lost 1 base and 6 bases, there was a span of 9 bases. A few counts support this clonotype. What it binds is not known. Treatment given: roughly 10-day PBMC culture with coronavirus spike peptide pools or control peptides (ViraFEST assay). Researchers used the Oncomine TCR Beta short-read assay to sequence DNA from cultured CD4+ T cells. TCRdb called the PCR reads again in MiXCR, with one record for every CDR3 protein. The table shows some 3,500 distinct CDR3 sequences, with 17% occurring only once.

The origin of this receptor is a human donor who had recovered from COVID-19. V and J are TRBV30 and TRBJ1-2; D possibly corresponds to TRBD1 (5 bases). Sequencing was carried out using CD4+ T cells from blood, cultured in vitro. In DNA form, the CDR3 reads TGTGCCTGGAGTGAATTAGGGGATGGCTACACCTTC. Translation: CAWSELGDGYTF.